The source of this T cell receptor beta chain is a study of cytomegalovirus exposure and HLA in healthy donors. Study results and caveats: Later analysis indicated greater clonal expansion among HLA-associated TCR beta chains than among equally common other chains. Common viral pathogens seemed, in a later analysis, to connect with several of the most significant clusters.

The CDR3 is 12 residues long. CDR1 and CDR2 from the germline V gene are MNHNS and SASEGT. Trimming cost V 1 base and J 10 bases, with 7 bases left between them. Vbeta (60) and Jbeta (13) primers were used in the PCR. Authors' methods: An analysis that came later counted 80 million or so unique TCR beta chains, approximately 10 million shared. TCRdb's table, derived via immunoSEQ multiplex PCR, lists solely in-frame clones and lacks some. V and J calls plus clone size are reproduced from that table; the DNA served to infer D and trimming. This sample has 95,000 to 100,000 clones; approximately 9% occur once, and the top ten carry approximately 5.1%. Healthy bone marrow donors formed the donor group. About this clone: Its antigen is as yet unknown.

Sample: PBMCs. The TCR originated in a man aged 50 to 59 in good health and CMV-seropositive. V usage is TRBV6-1 and J usage is TRBJ1-4, with unresolved D. The chain's CDR3 is CASSEVGAKLFF. As DNA, the CDR3 is TGTGCCAGCAGTGAAGTTGGAGCAAAACTGTTTTTT.